Sequencing of this T cell receptor (beta chain) was carried out in a study of T cell clonality in common variable immunodeficiency. This clone has at least ten counts. The antigen is not known. The junction departs from the called germline gene at one end, perhaps through a read error. Study-level results: Compared with controls, CVID subjects had fewer shared TCRbeta clones. Reportedly, TCR beta sequences from common variable immunodeficiency showed fewer deletions and N-nucleotide insertions.

Measured with immunoSEQ multiplex PCR; TCRdb has only the in-frame clones, and not every one. This sample carries roughly 60,000 clones, none of them present only once. The sequencing input was peripheral blood mononuclear cells. This clonotype originated in a person aged 18 to 70 in good health.

CDR3 DNA (partial): TGCGCCAGCAGCCAAGAATGGAGACTAGCGGCGAATGAG. Amino acids: CASSQEWRLAANE. The whole CDR3 region reads CASSQEWRLAANEQFF. The genes are TRBV4-2 and TRBJ2-1, with 9 bases identical to TRBD2. The read terminates 3 residues before the CDR3 end, so the remaining end is supplied by the germline J gene. Looked up from germline, CDR1 is LGHNA and CDR2 is YNFKEQ. This CDR3 is 16 amino acids long.